This T cell receptor beta chain emerged from a study of shared clonotypes between healthy human individuals. Study overall: Three plates each covered CD4 naive and memory; CD8 naive two, CD8 memory one.

CD4+ cells were split into CD45RA+ naive and CD45RA-negative memory subsets. Findings and limits, study-wide: Clonotype sharing among donors likely depends on sequencing depth.

Once extracted for a subset, genomic DNA was divided evenly among several immunoSEQ plates. Repertoires were generated with immunoSEQ multiplex PCR, while TCRdb's copy carries only in-frame clones and drops some. The sample lists 2 million or so clones; 95% were seen once. This CDR3 has 14 residues. V lost 5 bases, J lost 1 base, and 11 bases lay in between. Germline V CDR1 and CDR2: MDHEN, SYDVKM. Comment on this clone: Its specificity is unknown.

This chain connects TRBV28 to TRBJ1-1, with D perhaps TRBD1 (6 bases). Sequences were obtained from naive CD4+ T cells sorted from blood. Indicated subset: CD45RA+ positively selected. This receptor was identified in a man aged 18 to 29 in good health. DNA for the CDR3: TGTGCCAGCAGTCCCACAGGGTCGAACACTGAAGCTTTCTTT. As protein: CASSPTGSNTEAFF.